This T cell receptor (beta chain) was found in a study of cytomegalovirus exposure and HLA in healthy donors. PCR employed 60 Vbeta and 13 Jbeta primers. Using immunoSEQ multiplex PCR, the repertoire was profiled, and TCRdb retains in-frame clones only, with some absent. This sample's table reports some 48,000 clones. Trimming took off 4 bases at V and 8 bases at J, with 18 bases between the two ends. The germline V gene has CDR1 SGHRS and CDR2 YFSETQ. The CDR3 covers 14 residues. The rearrangement joins TRBV5-1 to TRBJ1-2; D is uncertain. The sample was PBMCs. The TCR was taken from a male donor in good health and CMV-seropositive. DNA of the CDR3: TGCGCCAGCAGCAGCCCCGGCCCTAGGAGGGGCTACACCTTC. Its translation: CASSSPGPRRGYTF.